Following are 2 T cell receptor beta chains from one sample sequenced in a study of glioma-infiltrating T cells after dendritic cell vaccination. Profiling relied on immunoSEQ multiplex PCR, and the TCRdb table lists in-frame clones only, not all of them. The sample has under 100,000 clones; 85% to 90% are singletons. The specimen was blood, collected before dendritic cell vaccination. All receptors derive from a human donor with glioblastoma.

The chain carries TRBV7-2 and TRBJ2-1, with 8 bases fitting TRBD1. Unmatched junction bases numbered 5, after V lost 6 bases and J lost 4 bases. CDR3 size: 14 residues. CDR1 is SGHTA, CDR2 FQGNSA, per germline. This CDR3 reads CASSPGQAYNEQFF. Written as DNA, the CDR3 is TGTGCCAGCAGTCCGGGACAGGCATACAATGAGCAGTTCTTC.

The chain links TRBV10-3 to TRBJ2-3; a weak D match, TRBD2 (6 bases). The CDR3 totals 16 residues. Per the germline V gene, CDR1 is ENHRY and CDR2 is SYGVKD. Trimming stripped 2 bases from V and 3 bases from J, with 15 bases between. The CDR3 coding sequence is TGTGCCATCAGTGAGAGGTGGATAGCGGAGACAGATACGCAGTATTTT. It translates to CAISERWIAETDTQYF.